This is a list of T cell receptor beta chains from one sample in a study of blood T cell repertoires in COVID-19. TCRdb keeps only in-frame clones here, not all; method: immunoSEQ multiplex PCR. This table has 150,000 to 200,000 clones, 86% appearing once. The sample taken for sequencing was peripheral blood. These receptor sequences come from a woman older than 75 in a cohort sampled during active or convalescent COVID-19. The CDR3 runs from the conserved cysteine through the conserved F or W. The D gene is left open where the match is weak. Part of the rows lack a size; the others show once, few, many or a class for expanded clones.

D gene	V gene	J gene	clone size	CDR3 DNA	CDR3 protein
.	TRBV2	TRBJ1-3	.	TGTGCCAGCAGTGAAAGCGGGGTCTCCGGCTCTGGAAACACCATATATTTT	CASSESGVSGSGNTIYF
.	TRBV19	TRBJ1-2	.	TGTGCCAGTAGTACGGGACACGCGATGGGGTATGGCTACACCTTC	CASSTGHAMGYGYTF
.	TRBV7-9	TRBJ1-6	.	TGTGCCAGCAGCTCGGGCCGGGGGAATTCACCCCTCCACTTT	CASSSGRGNSPLHF
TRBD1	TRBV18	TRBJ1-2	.	TGTGCCAGCTCATCGGGGACAGACAACTATGGCTACACCTTC	CASSSGTDNYGYTF
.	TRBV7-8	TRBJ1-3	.	TGTGCCAGCAGTAAATCTGGAAACACCATATATTTT	CASSKSGNTIYF
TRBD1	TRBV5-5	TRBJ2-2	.	TGTGCCAGCTTGCGCCCGGGACAGGGTCTTACCGGGGAGCTGTTTTTT	CASLRPGQGLTGELFF
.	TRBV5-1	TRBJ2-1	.	TGCGCCAGCAGCGTGTATCAGGGGTACAATGAGCAGTTCTTC	CASSVYQGYNEQFF
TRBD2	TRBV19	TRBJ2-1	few	TGTGCCAGTGAGGAGGGGAGGGATGAGCAGTTCTTC	CASEEGRDEQFF
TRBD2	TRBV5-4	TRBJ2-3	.	TGTGCCACATTAGGCGGGGGGGCAGGAGATACGCAGTATTTT	CATLGGGAGDTQYF
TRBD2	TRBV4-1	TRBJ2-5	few	TGCGCCAGCAGCCAAGATCGGGTATTAGCGGGTCAGACGGGGACCCAGTACTTC	CASSQDRVLAGQTGTQYF
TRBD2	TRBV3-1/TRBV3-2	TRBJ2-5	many	TGTGCCAGCAGCCAAGGCGGGCTAGCGGGAGGGGAGACCCAGTACTTC	CASSQGGLAGGETQYF
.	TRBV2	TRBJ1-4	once	TGTGCCAGCATGAGCTCAACTAATGAAAAACTGTTTTTT	CASMSSTNEKLFF
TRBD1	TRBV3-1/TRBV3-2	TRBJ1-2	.	TGTGCCAGCAGCCAGGGACAGGGACACTATGGCTACACCTTC	CASSQGQGHYGYTF
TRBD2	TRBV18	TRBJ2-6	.	TGTGCCAGCTCAGCGGGGGGGTATCCTGGGGCCAACGTCCTGACTTTC	CASSAGGYPGANVLTF
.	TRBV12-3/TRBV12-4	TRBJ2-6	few	TGTGCCAGCAGTTTATCGGGGGCCAACGTCCTGACTTTC	CASSLSGANVLTF
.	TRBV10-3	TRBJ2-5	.	TGTGCCATCAGTGCTGGGCTAGCCCGACAAGAGACCCAGTACTTC	CAISAGLARQETQYF
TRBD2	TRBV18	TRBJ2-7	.	TGTGCCAGCTCACCGGGGACTAGCGGGGAAAATTACGAGCAGTACTTC	CASSPGTSGENYEQYF
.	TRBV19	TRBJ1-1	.	TGTGCCAGTAGTATCCTCTCAGGGAACATGAACACTGAAGCTTTCTTT	CASSILSGNMNTEAFF
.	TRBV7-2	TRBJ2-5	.	TGTGCCAGCAGCTTCGGGATCCAAGAGACCCAGTACTTC	CASSFGIQETQYF
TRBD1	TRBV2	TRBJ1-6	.	TGTGCCAGCAGCCTGGACAGGGAGGGAAATTCACCCCTCCACTTT	CASSLDREGNSPLHF
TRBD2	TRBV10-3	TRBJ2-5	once	TGTGCCGAACCGCGGTGGACTAGCGGCCGCCAGAAGACCCAGTACTTC	CAEPRWTSGRQKTQYF
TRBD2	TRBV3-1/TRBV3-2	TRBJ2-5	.	TGTGCCAGCAGCCAAGTAGGGAGCGGGAGGAGAAAGACCCAGTACTTC	CASSQVGSGRRKTQYF
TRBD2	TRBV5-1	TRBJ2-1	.	TGCGCCAGCAGCACTAGCGGTACGAATGAGCAGTTCTTC	CASSTSGTNEQFF
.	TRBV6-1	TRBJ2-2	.	TGTGCCAGCAGACCTACTCACACCGGGGAGCTGTTTTTT	CASRPTHTGELFF
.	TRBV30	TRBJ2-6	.	TGTGCCTGGAGTAGGAAGGGACTCGACTCTGGGGCCAACGTCCTGACTTTC	CAWSRKGLDSGANVLTF
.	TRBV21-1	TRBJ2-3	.	TGTGCCAGCAGCAAAGAAGACGACAGGGTGATAATCGCAGATACGCAGTATTTT	CASSKEDDRVIIADTQYF
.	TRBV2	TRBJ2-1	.	TGTGCCAGCAGTGAAGCGCTCCGTTGGGGGGTCGCGAATGAGCAGTTCTTC	CASSEALRWGVANEQFF
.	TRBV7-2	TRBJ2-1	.	TGTGCCAGCAGCTTCCGGGACATCTCCTACAATGAGCAGTTCTTC	CASSFRDISYNEQFF
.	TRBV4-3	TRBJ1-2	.	TGCGCCAGCAGCCAAGGCACTGGGACAACTAACTATGGCTACACCTTC	CASSQGTGTTNYGYTF
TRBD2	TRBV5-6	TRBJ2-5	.	TGTGCCAGCAGTCTAACCGGGACTAGAAGCGAGGGTTTACGAGAGACCCAGTACTTC	CASSLTGTRSEGLRETQYF
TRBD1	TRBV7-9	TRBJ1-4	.	TGTGCCAGCAGCGTATCAGGGGGCAAAAATGAAAAACTGTTTTTT	CASSVSGGKNEKLFF